The next 32 T cell receptor beta chains were all read from a single sample in a study of T cell repertoires in cytomegalovirus infection. Their cognate antigens are unknown. A single record per CDR3 protein comes from TCRdb applying MiXCR to the reads. This table holds around 770,000 distinct CDR3 sequences, around 29% found once. The sample was cultured CD8+ T cells from PBMCs, taken from culture after CMV antigen stimulation. These receptors were obtained from a human donor in good health (CMV status not recorded). Some clones in this sample may be carry-over from other donors' samples.

This clonotype was picked up many times. The V gene is TRBV7-8, the J gene TRBJ1-5; 8 nucleotides match TRBD1. Germline V gives CDR1 SGHVS, CDR2 FQNEAQ. The CDR3 is 15 amino acids. With 1 base clipped from V and 7 bases from J, the junction kept 6 bases outside the gene matches. CDR3 nucleotides: TGTGCCAGCAGCTTAGGTGGACAGGGCCACCAGCCCCAGCATTTT. It specifies CASSLGGQGHQPQHF.

This clonotype was counted only a few times. J is TRBJ1-1 and V is TRBV5-4, with D hard to call. The germline gives CDR1 SGHNT, CDR2 YYREEE (reference sequence). Deletions cut 2 bases from V and 2 bases from J, with 7 bases between. The CDR3 covers 13 residues. DNA of the CDR3: TGTGCCAGCAGCTTCAGAAGTAACACTGAAGCTTTCTTT. Translation gives CASSFRSNTEAFF. Looking up the rest from reference TRBV5-4 and TRBJ1-1 gives the full variable domain: ETGVTQSPTHLIKTRGQQVTLRCSSQSGHNTVSWYQQALGQGPQFIFQYYREEENGRGNFPPRFSGLQFPNYSSELNVNALELDDSALYLCASSFRSNTEAFFGQGTRLTVV.

The chain recombines TRBV7-6 with TRBJ2-5; D ambiguous. CDR1 is SGHVS, CDR2 FNYEAQ, per germline. The V end lost 1 base, the J end lost 14 bases, and 14 bases lay between the germline ends. CDR3 size: 12 residues. CDR3 amino acids: CASSLEGDSSYF. CDR3 nucleotides: TGTGCCAGCAGCTTAGAAGGCGACTCCTCTTACTTC.

This clonotype has a count of ten or more. The V and J genes are TRBV7-2 and TRBJ1-4; 9 bases align to TRBD1. Germline CDR1 is SGHTA and CDR2 is FQGNSA. This CDR3 has 15 amino acids. V lost 5 bases to trimming and J lost 7 bases; unmatched junction nucleotides: 8. CDR3 sequence: CASSLNRGPGEKLFF. The CDR3 DNA is TGTGCCAGCAGCCTAAACAGGGGGCCCGGTGAAAAACTGTTTTTT.

This clonotype showed up just a few times. The chain employs TRBV6-2 or TRBV6-3 and TRBJ1-5; TRBD1 might be the D (6 bases). V lost 3 bases and J 0 bases, leaving 12 bases between the germline ends. Germline CDR1 is MNHEY and CDR2 is SVGEGT. CDR3 size: 16 residues. In DNA form, the CDR3 reads TGTGCCAGCAGTTATCCCGGGACAACTAGCAATCAGCCCCAGCATTTT. Translated, it gives CASSYPGTTSNQPQHF.

This clonotype was observed a few times. J is TRBJ1-4 and V is TRBV19, with D perhaps TRBD1 (6 bases). CDR1 LNHDA and CDR2 SQIVND come from the germline V gene (reference sequence). This CDR3 spans 13 amino acids. V lost 6 bases and J lost 8, with 13 bases in between. CDR3 protein: CASRRSGDEKLFF. The CDR3 region has the DNA TGTGCCAGTAGGCGATCAGGGGACGAAAAACTGTTTTTT.

Concerning this clonotype: A junction boundary mismatches the germline segment, possibly from a read error. The CDR3 DNA follows: TGTGCCAGCAGCTTAGGTGATTTGACTAGCGGTGACTTC. Its protein is CASSLGDLTSGDF. The chain combines TRBV7-9 with TRBJ2-7; 9 bases are a match to TRBD2. CDR3 length: 13 residues. Per germline, CDR1 SEHNR and CDR2 FQNEAQ (reference sequence). Variable domain in full (rest from reference TRBV7-9 and TRBJ2-7): DTGVSQNPRHKITKRGQNVTFRCDPISEHNRLYWYRQTLGQGPEFLTYFQNEAQLEKSRLLSDRFSAERPKGSFSTLEIQRTEQGDSAMYLCASSLGDLTSGDFGPGTRLTVT.

This clonotype has a count of ten or more. The rearrangement uses TRBV10-3 and TRBJ1-1; 7 nucleotides align to TRBD1. The V gene's germline CDR1 is ENHRY and CDR2 SYGVKD. The CDR3 totals 15 residues. V shed 5 bases and J 1 base; nucleotides not matched to a gene: 7. The chain's CDR3 is CAISITTGRNTEAFF. Here the CDR3 DNA reads TGTGCCATCAGTATTACGACAGGGAGGAACACTGAAGCTTTCTTT.

The V call is TRBV7-9, the J call TRBJ1-2; no firm D call. The CDR3 length is 13 residues. V was cut by 6 bases and J by 0 bases, with 8 bases left in between. The V gene's germline CDR1 is SEHNR and CDR2 FQNEAQ (reference sequence). Written as DNA, the CDR3 is TGTGCCAGCAGTGAGGGTACTAACTATGGCTACACCTTC. It is translated as CASSEGTNYGYTF.

This clonotype was observed a few times. The J gene is TRBJ2-1, the V gene TRBV5-8, with a tentative D call TRBD1 (5 bases). The germline CDR1 and CDR2 sequences are SGHTS and YDEGEE. The CDR3 length is 15 residues. Trimming took 0 bases from V and 8 from J, leaving 15 bases between them. CDR3 sequence (DNA): TGTGCCAGCAGCTTGGGGGGCAGGGTAAGCGATGAGCAGTTCTTC. Amino acid sequence: CASSLGGRVSDEQFF.

The chain is built from TRBV12-5 and TRBJ1-1; D possibly corresponds to TRBD1 (5 bases). V lost 6 bases, J lost 7 bases, and 15 bases lay in between. CDR3 length: 13 residues. Germline assignment: CDR1 LGHNT and CDR2 FRNRAP. CDR3 bases: TGTGCTAGTGGCCGAGGGACCGCTTATGAAGCTTTCTTT. This encodes CASGRGTAYEAFF.

The rearrangement uses TRBV7-9 and TRBJ2-3; 8 bases are a match to TRBD1. This CDR3 comprises 18 residues. The V and J ends lost 1 base and 1 base, in that order; junction bases with no gene match: 10. CDR1 and CDR2 (germline): SEHNR, FQNEAQ (reference sequence). CDR3 nucleotides: TGTGCCAGCAGCTTAGGCCCTGGACAGGGCTTCGGCACAGATACGCAGTATTTT. It yields the protein CASSLGPGQGFGTDTQYF.

The V call is TRBV25-1, the J call TRBJ1-2; the D gene is possibly TRBD1 (6 bases). V lost 3 bases, J lost 8 bases, and 19 bases lay in between. The CDR3 is 15 amino acids. Looked up from germline, CDR1 is MGHDK and CDR2 is SYGVNS. The CDR3 region is CASSEYYRQDSGYTF. For the CDR3, the DNA is TGTGCCAGCAGTGAGTACTACCGACAGGATTCGGGCTACACCTTC.

V usage is TRBV9 and J usage is TRBJ2-3, with D possibly being TRBD1 (5 bases). Germline CDR1 is SGDLS and CDR2 is YYNGEE. The CDR3 totals 16 residues. Trimming took 5 bases from V and 0 from J, leaving 16 bases between them. CDR3 DNA sequence: TGTGCCAGCAGTGCAGGGCTTCAAGCTAGCACAGATACGCAGTATTTT. As protein: CASSAGLQASTDTQYF.

This chain joins TRBV7-2 and TRBJ1-2; D gene unclear. The CDR3 has 12 residues. The germline V gene encodes CDR1 SGHTA and CDR2 FQGNSA. Trimming cost V 5 bases and J 7 bases, with 11 bases left between them. CDR3 nucleotides: TGTGCCAGCAGCACCCGGGGTTCTGGCTACACCTTC. Translated: CASSTRGSGYTF.

Ten or more counts support this clonotype. CDR3 in amino acids: CASSLVGGRDTDTQYF. The CDR3 coding sequence is TGTGCCAGCAGCTTAGTAGGGGGCAGAGACACAGATACGCAGTATTTT. V usage is TRBV7-9 and J usage is TRBJ2-3, with 7 nucleotides matching TRBD1. V lost 1 base and J lost 2; bases outside the gene matches: 6. This CDR3 comprises 16 residues. Per the germline V gene, CDR1 is SEHNR and CDR2 is FQNEAQ (reference sequence).

The chain carries TRBV12-3 or TRBV12-4 and TRBJ2-5; weak D call: TRBD1 (6 bases). The CDR3 sequence is 16 residues long. With 2 bases removed from V and 2 bases from J, the gap between germline ends came to 15 bases. This chain's CDR3 is CASSLSSGQRQETQYF. The CDR3 DNA follows: TGTGCCAGCAGTTTAAGTTCTGGACAGAGACAAGAGACCCAGTACTTC.

This chain links TRBV4-1 with TRBJ2-5; D remains unclear. Germline values: CDR1 MGHRA, CDR2 YSYEKL. Trimming left V 0 bases short and J 5 bases short, with 13 bases between. The CDR3 is 15 amino acids. CDR3: CASSQDPGGSETQYF. The CDR3 DNA is TGCGCCAGCAGCCAAGATCCTGGCGGATCGGAGACCCAGTACTTC.

The gene calls are TRBV2 and TRBJ2-1; no firm D call. The V gene lost 2 bases and the J gene lost 5 bases, with 10 bases spanning the gap. Germline loops: CDR1 SNHLY, CDR2 FYNNEI. CDR3 size: 14 residues. The DNA for the CDR3 is TGTGCCAGCAGTGAACGAGTCCAAGACAATGAGCAGTTCTTC. This sequence encodes CASSERVQDNEQFF.

This CDR3 is CASSPRPGLAGGTITDTQYF. CDR3 coding DNA: TGTGCCAGCAGCCCCCGCCCGGGACTAGCGGGGGGGACTATCACAGATACGCAGTATTTT. The V gene is TRBV3-1, the J gene TRBJ2-3, with 16 bases that match TRBD2. Looked up from germline, CDR1 is LGHDT and CDR2 is YNNKEL (reference sequence). The CDR3 totals 20 residues. Germline trimming cut 4 bases from V and 2 bases from J; bases unmatched to any gene: 12.

The CDR3 reads CASSTQGAGYEQYF. CDR3 DNA: TGTGCCAGCAGTACGCAGGGGGCTGGATACGAGCAGTACTTC. V is TRBV7-9 and J is TRBJ2-7; 8 bases line up with TRBD1. Germline trimming cut 6 bases from V and 4 bases from J; bases unmatched to any gene: 8. There are 14 residues in the CDR3. Germline V gene lookup returns CDR1 SEHNR and CDR2 FQNEAQ (reference sequence).

This clonotype was observed a handful of times. In nucleotides, the CDR3 is TGTGCCAGCAGCTCTCAAAGCAGGGGGCCCGAGGGCTACACCTTC. Encoded protein: CASSSQSRGPEGYTF. This chain joins TRBV7-6 and TRBJ1-2; 8 bases are a match to TRBD1. Germline-derived CDR1 and CDR2 are SGHVS and FNYEAQ. V shed 4 bases, J shed 8 bases, and the junction held 12 bases outside the gene matches. The length of the CDR3 is 15 residues.

This clonotype was detected many times. This CDR3 is CASSPPPGQGGNEQFF. The CDR3 DNA is TGTGCCAGCTCACCACCGCCGGGACAGGGTGGAAATGAGCAGTTCTTC. This sequence joins TRBV18 and TRBJ2-1, with 9 bases fitting TRBD1. Unmatched junction bases numbered 7, after V lost 0 bases and J lost 7 bases. This CDR3 contains 16 residues. Germline CDR1 is KGHSH and CDR2 is LQKENI.

Here the CDR3 reads CASSLSRDGSTDTQYF. CDR3 DNA sequence: TGTGCCAGCAGTTTGTCACGGGACGGAAGCACAGATACGCAGTATTTT. The V gene is TRBV27, the J gene TRBJ2-3; possibly TRBD1 or TRBD2 for D (5 bases each). This CDR3 comprises 16 residues. The ends were cut back, 3 bases at V and 0 bases at J, with 13 bases in the middle. Germline V CDR1 and CDR2: MNHEY, SMNVEV (reference sequence).

This clonotype was observed a few times. CDR3 loop: CAISDSGELFF. CDR3 coding DNA: TGTGCCATCAGTGATTCCGGGGAGCTGTTTTTT. The chain combines TRBV10-3 with TRBJ2-2; no clear D. V was pared by 3 bases and J by 6 bases, with 2 bases between. This CDR3 spans 11 amino acids. Germline V lookup: CDR1 ENHRY, CDR2 SYGVKD.

This clonotype was counted between two and nine times. This chain uses TRBV7-6 with TRBJ2-6, with 12 bases aligning to TRBD1. There are 19 residues in the CDR3. Per the germline V gene, CDR1 is SGHVS and CDR2 is FNYEAQ. V lost 5 bases and J lost 4; bases outside the gene matches: 12. CDR3 residues: CASSGGQGAISGGANVLTF. The CDR3 DNA is TGTGCCAGCAGCGGGGGACAGGGGGCGATTTCGGGAGGGGCCAACGTCCTGACTTTC.

This clonotype was seen only a few times. The CDR3 spells CASSEGRSTNEKLFF. CDR3 DNA sequence: TGTGCCAGCAGTGAAGGAAGATCAACTAATGAAAAACTGTTTTTT. The gene calls are TRBV2 and TRBJ1-4, with unresolved D. V was clipped by 1 base and J by 0 bases, with 6 bases between them. Germline values: CDR1 SNHLY, CDR2 FYNNEI. This CDR3 spans 15 amino acids.

This clonotype was found a few times. V usage is TRBV2 and J usage is TRBJ2-3; perhaps TRBD2 as D (6 bases). Per the germline V gene, CDR1 is SNHLY and CDR2 is FYNNEI. Trimming cost V 9 bases and J 6 bases, with 16 bases left between them. This CDR3 spans 13 amino acids. CDR3 sequence reads: CARAGRGRDTQYF. The CDR3 nucleotides read TGTGCCAGAGCCGGGAGAGGTCGGGATACGCAGTATTTT.

Comments on this clonotype: The junction shows a germline mismatch at one end, possibly a read error. V and J are TRBV14 and TRBJ1-2; D is uncertain. CDR1 and CDR2 from the germline V gene are SGHDN and FVKESK. CDR3 length equals 12 residues. CDR3 protein: CASRQDHSGYTF. Here the CDR3 DNA reads TGTGCCAGCAGACAAGATCATTCTGGCTACACCTTC.

The rearrangement uses TRBV7-8 and TRBJ2-1; possibly TRBD1 or TRBD2 for D (5 bases each). Germline CDR1 SGHVS, CDR2 FQNEAQ. Trimming removed 1 base from V and 7 bases from J, with 11 bases in between. This CDR3 is 14 amino acids long. CDR3 nucleotide sequence: TGTGCCAGCAGCTTAGACAGGAGGCTTAATGAGCAGTTCTTC. Its translation: CASSLDRRLNEQFF.

V and J are TRBV6-1 and TRBJ2-1, with D possibly being TRBD2 (5 bases). This CDR3 has 15 residues. Looked up from germline, CDR1 is MNHNS and CDR2 is SASEGT. V gave up 6 bases and J gave up 2 bases, with 14 bases separating them. CDR3 in amino acids: CASSMISVPYNEQFF. The DNA for the CDR3 is TGTGCCAGCAGCATGATTAGCGTCCCCTACAATGAGCAGTTCTTC.

V gene TRBV6-6 combines with J gene TRBJ1-4; D might be TRBD1 (5 bases). V lost 4 bases and J 1 base, leaving 13 bases between the germline ends. CDR3 length equals 16 residues. Germline V gene lookup returns CDR1 MNHNY and CDR2 SVGAGI (reference sequence). In DNA, the CDR3 is TGTGCCAGCAGTTTAATAGACAGCCTAACTAATGAAAAACTGTTTTTT. It encodes CASSLIDSLTNEKLFF.